This TCR beta chain was identified during a study of blood T cell repertoires in COVID-19. Background on the study: Samples of COVID-19 (acute and convalescent) were obtained from the United States, Italy and Spain. T cells, B-cell-depleted T cells, or PBMCs provided the cDNA or gDNA that served as material.

J gave up 5 bases and V 2 bases, and 5 bases lay outside the gene matches. This CDR3 is 15 amino acids long. Germline V gives CDR1 PRHDT, CDR2 FYEKMQ (reference sequence). Sequenced by immunoSEQ multiplex PCR; TCRdb stores in-frame clones only, minus some. The sample shows 150,000 to 200,000 clones, about 86% of them seen only once. The source of this sequence is a woman older than 75 with acute or convalescent COVID-19. Material for sequencing was peripheral blood. The chain carries TRBV13 and TRBJ2-1; 8 bases align to TRBD1. The CDR3 loop reads CASSLPQGADNEQFF. The CDR3 DNA sequence: TGTGCCAGCAGCTTACCCCAGGGGGCTGACAATGAGCAGTTCTTC.